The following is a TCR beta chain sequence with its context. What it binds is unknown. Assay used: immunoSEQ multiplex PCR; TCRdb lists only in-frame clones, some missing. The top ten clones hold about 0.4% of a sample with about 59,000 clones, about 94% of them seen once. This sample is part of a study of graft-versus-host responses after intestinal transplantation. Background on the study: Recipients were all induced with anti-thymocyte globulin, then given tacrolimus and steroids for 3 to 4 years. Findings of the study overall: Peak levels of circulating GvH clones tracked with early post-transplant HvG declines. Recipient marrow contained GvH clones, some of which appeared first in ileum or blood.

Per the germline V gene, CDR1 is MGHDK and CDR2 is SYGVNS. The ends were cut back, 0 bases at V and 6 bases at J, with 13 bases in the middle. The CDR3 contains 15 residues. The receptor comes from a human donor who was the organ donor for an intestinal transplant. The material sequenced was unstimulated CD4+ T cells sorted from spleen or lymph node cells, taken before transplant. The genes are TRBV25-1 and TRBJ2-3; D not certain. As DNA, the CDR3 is TGTGCCAGCAGTGAATATGGGCAGGCCCGGGATACGCAGTATTTT. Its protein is CASSEYGQARDTQYF.